The 19 T cell receptor beta chains below come from one sample, sequenced in a study of T and B cells in COVID-19 patients. Each TRB amplification used 250-500 ng of genomic DNA from blood. TRB rearrangements were amplified by multiplex PCR with BIOMED2 TRB-A/B primers. TCRdb reanalysed the multiplex PCR reads using MiXCR and keeps one entry per CDR3 protein. The repertoire consists of under 6,000 distinct CDR3 sequences, with 25% to 30% occurring once and the leading ten covering about 20%. Specimen: blood. The receptors stem from a human donor with active COVID-19.

This clonotype counts as medium-sized. This chain joins TRBV19 and TRBJ2-1; D unresolved. Germline loops: CDR1 LNHDA, CDR2 SQIVND (reference sequence). The CDR3 is made up of 15 amino acids. Trimming stripped 8 bases from V and 0 bases from J, with 14 bases between. The CDR3 bases are TGTGCCAGTGCCGGACGCGAACGCTCCTACAATGAGCAGTTCTTC. It yields the protein CASAGRERSYNEQFF.

On this clonotype itself: Being one base from a much bigger clone, this may be a read error. This chain connects TRBV12-3 or TRBV12-4 to TRBJ2-3, with 8 bases fitting TRBD2. The CDR3 contains 17 residues. The CDR3 spells CASSPWVLAVSTDTQCF. The DNA of the CDR3 is TGTGCCAGCAGTCCCTGGGTACTAGCGGTGAGCACAGATACGCAGTGTTTT.

By its share, this clonotype is medium-sized. This chain uses TRBV27 with TRBJ1-2; D not resolved. The germline V and J ends were trimmed by 8 bases and 8 bases, with 15 bases remaining between them. The CDR3 consists of 12 residues. Germline CDR1 MNHEY, CDR2 SMNVEV (reference sequence). The CDR3 reads CASLNRISGYTF. In nucleotides, the CDR3 is TGTGCCAGCTTAAATCGGATCTCGGGCTACACCTTC.

This clonotype is categorized as medium-sized (0.01 to 0.1%). This chain links TRBV6-1 with TRBJ2-3, with D tentatively TRBD1 (5 bases). Trimming left V 11 bases short and J 1 base short, with 16 bases between. This CDR3 has 14 residues. Germline V gene data show CDR1 as MNHNS and CDR2 as SASEGT. CDR3: CACLRAGRTDTQYF. For the CDR3, the DNA is TGTGCCTGCCTTCGGGCAGGGCGCACAGATACGCAGTATTTT.

The V call is TRBV5-8, the J call TRBJ2-1; the match to TRBD1 covers 7 bases. From germline, CDR1 is SGHTS and CDR2 YDEGEE. The CDR3 runs 15 residues. J lost 3 bases, V lost 1 base, and 4 bases had no gene match. CDR3 coding DNA: TGTGCCAGCAGCTTGCTGGGACAGTACTACAATGAGCAGTTCTTC. It specifies CASSLLGQYYNEQFF.

The genes are TRBV20-1 and TRBJ2-1; a possible D gene is TRBD2 (6 bases). Germline V gene data show CDR1 as DFQATT and CDR2 as SNEGSKA (reference sequence). The CDR3 consists of 15 residues. Trimming removed 5 bases from V and 6 bases from J, with 20 bases in between. The CDR3 spells CSARSTRRAGNEQFF. The CDR3 DNA follows: TGCAGTGCTCGCTCGACTAGAAGGGCGGGCAATGAGCAGTTCTTC.

The chain carries TRBV5-6 and TRBJ1-2; TRBD1 agrees at 12 bases. The CDR3 contains 17 residues. From germline, CDR1 is SGHDT and CDR2 YYEEEE. With V trimmed by 7 bases and J by 4 bases, 14 bases remained unmatched. The CDR3 DNA reads as TGTGCCAGCGGAGAAACCGGGACAGGGGGCGTGACCTATGGCTACACCTTC. It yields the protein CASGETGTGGVTYGYTF.

Only a few counts were recorded for this clonotype. The chain carries TRBV20-1 and TRBJ2-5; 7 bases map to TRBD2. V gave up 5 bases and J gave up 2 bases; unmatched junction bases: 14. The CDR3 length is 16 residues. The germline CDR1 and CDR2 sequences are DFQATT and SNEGSKA (reference sequence). The CDR3 spells CSALPGSGNLQETQYF. In DNA form, the CDR3 reads TGCAGTGCTCTGCCCGGGAGCGGGAACCTACAAGAGACCCAGTACTTC.

This clonotype is categorized as medium-sized. The V and J genes are TRBV12-3 or TRBV12-4 and TRBJ2-1, with TRBD2 matching over 14 bases. There are 16 residues in the CDR3. With 5 bases clipped from V and 8 bases from J, the junction kept 8 bases outside the gene matches. CDR3 protein: CASSPLTSGGADEQFF. CDR3 bases: TGTGCCAGCAGTCCCTTGACTAGCGGGGGGGCAGATGAGCAGTTCTTC.

About this clonotype itself: This clone may be a read error of a much larger clone one base away. The chain uses TRBV30 and TRBJ2-5, with no clear D. The CDR3 sequence is 12 residues long. Deletions cut 1 base from V and 4 bases from J, with 7 bases between. Looked up from germline, CDR1 is GTSNPN and CDR2 is SVGIG (reference sequence). The CDR3 DNA follows: TGTGCCTGGAGTGGGGTGTCAGAGACCCAGTACTTC. Translation gives CAWSGVSETQYF.

This clonotype appeared many times. The chain links TRBV30 to TRBJ1-3, with unresolved D. Trimming removed 7 bases from V and 2 bases from J, with 9 bases in between. Per germline, CDR1 GTSNPN and CDR2 SVGIG (reference sequence). CDR3 length equals 12 residues. CDR3 DNA sequence: TGTGCCTCTGCAAGGGCTGGAAACACCATATATTTT. Translating gives CASARAGNTIYF.

By its share, this clonotype is medium-sized (0.01 to 0.1%). The V call is TRBV5-6, the J call TRBJ2-1; TRBD2 matches 7 bases. Germline V gene data show CDR1 as SGHDT and CDR2 as YYEEEE. This CDR3 is built from 15 residues. The junction had 11 bases not matched to a gene; V was cut back by 6 bases and J by 5 bases. CDR3 bases: TGTGCCAGCACCCCGGCTGCGGGAGTGAACAATGAGCAGTTCTTC. Encoded protein: CASTPAAGVNNEQFF.

This clonotype was found a few times. The gene calls are TRBV6-2 or TRBV6-3 and TRBJ2-7, with D perhaps matching TRBD1 (6 bases). Deletions cut 10 bases from V and 3 bases from J, with 28 bases between. The CDR3 spans 17 residues. Germline assignment: CDR1 MNHEY and CDR2 SVGEGT. CDR3 residues: CATIKGSKARGDYEQYF. CDR3 sequence (DNA): TGTGCCACAATAAAAGGTTCTAAGGCCAGGGGAGACTACGAGCAGTACTTC.

The chain combines TRBV14 with TRBJ2-7; D unresolved. This CDR3 has 13 residues. V was cut by 2 bases and J by 2 bases, with 7 bases left in between. Germline values: CDR1 SGHDN, CDR2 FVKESK. As DNA, the CDR3 is TGTGCCAGCAGCCAAAAGATTCCCTACGAGCAGTACTTC. Encoded protein: CASSQKIPYEQYF.

The gene calls are TRBV29-1 and TRBJ2-1; 9 bases map to TRBD2. The CDR3 length is 12 residues. V lost 7 bases and J lost 9; bases outside the gene matches: 7. Germline values: CDR1 SQVTM, CDR2 ANQGSEA. Here the CDR3 reads CSAGSGSAEQFF. DNA of the CDR3: TGCAGCGCCGGTAGCGGGAGCGCTGAGCAGTTCTTC.

The chain uses TRBV4-3 and TRBJ2-5; tentatively, D is TRBD1 (6 bases). V was pared by 4 bases and J by 0 bases, with 12 bases between. This CDR3 region has 15 residues. CDR1 and CDR2 (germline): LGHNA, YSLEER. This CDR3 reads CASSRSGTNQETQYF. CDR3 DNA sequence: TGCGCCAGCAGCCGTTCCGGGACAAACCAAGAGACCCAGTACTTC.

This sequence joins TRBV6-5 and TRBJ1-2; 11 bases are a match to TRBD1. Germline V CDR1 and CDR2: MNHEY, SVGAGI. CDR3 length: 15 amino acids. J gave up 7 bases and V 4 bases, and 8 bases lay outside the gene matches. In DNA, the CDR3 is TGTGCCAGCAGTTCAACGGGACAGGGGGTTCGTGGCTACACCTTC. It encodes CASSSTGQGVRGYTF.

The CDR3 nucleotides are TGTGCCAGCAGTTTTTTACGCAGTCCCTACGAGGAGCAGTACTTC. It specifies CASSFLRSPYEEQYF. The rearrangement joins TRBV12-3 or TRBV12-4 to TRBJ2-7, with no clear D. The V end was cut by 3 bases, the J end by 7 bases, with 19 bases between. The CDR3 sequence is 15 residues long.

V usage is TRBV4-3 and J usage is TRBJ1-1, with 7 bases fitting TRBD1. V was clipped by 4 bases and J by 4 bases; unmatched bases: 9. Germline V lookup: CDR1 LGHNA, CDR2 YSLEER. CDR3 size: 15 residues. The CDR3 DNA is TGCGCCAGCAGCCCAAGGACAGGCGGGAGCACTGAAGCTTTCTTT. Translation gives CASSPRTGGSTEAFF.